This T cell receptor beta chain was found in a study of blood T cell repertoires in COVID-19. As for the study in general: COVID-19 samples from acute and convalescent phases originated in the United States, Italy and Spain.

After removal of 4 bases from V and 5 bases from J, the junction contained 12 bases not matched to a gene. The CDR3 extends over 18 amino acids. Germline V gene data show CDR1 as MGHRA and CDR2 as YSYEKL. In the authors' workflow: Estimation of nucleated cell counts was performed using reference gene primer amplification. Sequencing used immunoSEQ multiplex PCR; TCRdb keeps in-frame clones, though not all of them. V and J calls and clone size come straight from that table; D and trimming were deduced from the DNA. The table lists roughly 250,000 clones, 70% to 90% of them singletons. The receptor comes from a woman between 40 and 55 years old with acute or convalescent COVID-19. The rearrangement uses TRBV4-1 and TRBJ2-2, with TRBD2 identical over 11 bases. Source material: peripheral blood. The CDR3 loop reads CASSPGTSGQERTGELFF. Written as DNA, the CDR3 is TGCGCCAGCAGCCCAGGGACTAGCGGCCAAGAGAGAACCGGGGAGCTGTTTTTT.